The rows below give T cell receptor beta chains drawn from one sample of a study of vaccination effects on CD4 cells after COVID-19. For these TCRs, the target antigens are not known. This table comes from immunoSEQ multiplex PCR, and its TCRdb copy is limited to in-frame clones, with some not included. This sample has 30,000 to 35,000 clones, with just over 70% found just once. Material: CD4+ T cells from PBMCs cultured with a peptide pool, obtained before COVID-19 vaccination. These receptors all stem from a human donor who had a prior SARS-CoV-2 infection. Each CDR3 is given with its conserved first and last residue. The D gene is left open where the match is weak. Size is omitted from some rows. Given values are once, few, many or a class for expanded clones.

v_call: TRBV4-3
j_call: TRBJ2-3
clone_size: -
d_call: -
cdr3_nt: TGCGCCAGCAGCCAAGACCAGCCCTACACAGATACGCAGTATTTT
cdr3_aa: CASSQDQPYTDTQYF

v_call: TRBV19
j_call: TRBJ2-5
clone_size: -
d_call: -
cdr3_nt: TGTGCCAGTAGTATAACCCTACCGGGATGGGCAGGCGGTCAAGAGACCCAGTACTTC
cdr3_aa: CASSITLPGWAGGQETQYF

v_call: TRBV10-3
j_call: TRBJ1-6
clone_size: once
d_call: TRBD1
cdr3_nt: TGTGCCATCAGTGAACAGGGGGATTCACCCCTCCACTTT
cdr3_aa: CAISEQGDSPLHF

v_call: TRBV11-3
j_call: TRBJ2-3
clone_size: -
d_call: -
cdr3_nt: TGTGCCAGCAGCCCCCGACGCGGCCCAGATACGCAGTATTTT
cdr3_aa: CASSPRRGPDTQYF

v_call: TRBV4-3
j_call: TRBJ1-2
clone_size: -
d_call: -
cdr3_nt: TGCGCCAGCAGCCAAGATAGAGGGGCCTATGGCTACACCTTC
cdr3_aa: CASSQDRGAYGYTF

v_call: TRBV4-1
j_call: TRBJ2-7
clone_size: -
d_call: TRBD1
cdr3_nt: TGCGCCAGCAGCCAAAGAACCGGGACAGAGAACTACGAGCAGTACTTC
cdr3_aa: CASSQRTGTENYEQYF

v_call: TRBV7-3
j_call: TRBJ2-3
clone_size: -
d_call: TRBD2
cdr3_nt: TGTGCCAGCAGCCCACACGAGCGGGGGAGCACAGATACGCAGTATTTT
cdr3_aa: CASSPHERGSTDTQYF

v_call: TRBV4-3
j_call: TRBJ2-1
clone_size: -
d_call: TRBD2
cdr3_nt: TGCGCCAGCAGCCAAGTAGGCGGCGGGAGGCACCTATATTACAATGAGCAGTTCTTC
cdr3_aa: CASSQVGGGRHLYYNEQFF

v_call: TRBV6-5
j_call: TRBJ2-5
clone_size: once
d_call: TRBD1
cdr3_nt: TGTGCCAGCAGTTACTCAACAGGGGTTCAAGAGACCCAGTACTTC
cdr3_aa: CASSYSTGVQETQYF

v_call: TRBV7-9
j_call: TRBJ1-2
clone_size: -
d_call: -
cdr3_nt: TGTGCCAGCAGCTACGGGGGAGAAAACTATGGCTACACCTTC
cdr3_aa: CASSYGGENYGYTF

v_call: TRBV6-5
j_call: TRBJ2-1
clone_size: once
d_call: TRBD2
cdr3_nt: TGTGCCAGCAGTTACAGGCGGGGGGCCGACAATGAGCAGTTCTTC
cdr3_aa: CASSYRRGADNEQFF

v_call: TRBV5-1
j_call: TRBJ2-3
clone_size: -
d_call: TRBD2
cdr3_nt: TGCGCCAGCGGATTGCTGGGACTAGCGGGGGGAACAGATACGCAGTATTTT
cdr3_aa: CASGLLGLAGGTDTQYF

v_call: TRBV5-3
j_call: TRBJ1-1
clone_size: -
d_call: -
cdr3_nt: TGTGCCAGAAGCTTGGTCAGGCGGTTGATGAACACTGAAGCTTTCTTT
cdr3_aa: CARSLVRRLMNTEAFF

v_call: TRBV4-3
j_call: TRBJ2-5
clone_size: -
d_call: -
cdr3_nt: TGCGCCAGCAGCCAAGATCCTCGAAACCCCGGAGAGACCCAGTACTTC
cdr3_aa: CASSQDPRNPGETQYF

v_call: TRBV6-5
j_call: TRBJ1-4
clone_size: -
d_call: -
cdr3_nt: TGTGCCAGCAGCCCGGACATTCTTGAAAAACTGTTTTTT
cdr3_aa: CASSPDILEKLFF

v_call: TRBV7-2
j_call: TRBJ2-7
clone_size: -
d_call: -
cdr3_nt: TGTGCCAGCAGCCCCGACTGGGCTACCTACGAGCAGTACTTC
cdr3_aa: CASSPDWATYEQYF

v_call: TRBV19
j_call: TRBJ1-5
clone_size: -
d_call: -
cdr3_nt: TGTGCCAGTAGTAGGAGGACAGATAGCAATCAGCCCCAGCATTTT
cdr3_aa: CASSRRTDSNQPQHF

v_call: TRBV11-1
j_call: TRBJ2-7
clone_size: -
d_call: -
cdr3_nt: TGTGCCAGCAGCTTAGCGGGTTCACAGTACGAGCAGTACTTC
cdr3_aa: CASSLAGSQYEQYF

v_call: TRBV11-3
j_call: TRBJ2-1
clone_size: once
d_call: -
cdr3_nt: TGTGCCAGCAGCCCCTCTCGAGGGCGGGTGGGGGGCGATGAGCAGTTCTTC
cdr3_aa: CASSPSRGRVGGDEQFF

v_call: TRBV6-5
j_call: TRBJ2-7
clone_size: once
d_call: -
cdr3_nt: TGTGCCAGCACACGACAGGCCGACTCCTACGAGCAGTACTTC
cdr3_aa: CASTRQADSYEQYF

v_call: TRBV25-1
j_call: TRBJ2-7
clone_size: -
d_call: -
cdr3_nt: TGTGCCAGCATTCTGTGGGTACTTACTCACACCTACGAGCAGTACTTC
cdr3_aa: CASILWVLTHTYEQYF

v_call: TRBV5-4
j_call: TRBJ2-7
clone_size: -
d_call: -
cdr3_nt: TGTGCCAGCAGTCGAGTCGGTAACTACGAGCAGTACTTC
cdr3_aa: CASSRVGNYEQYF

v_call: TRBV5-5
j_call: TRBJ1-4
clone_size: -
d_call: -
cdr3_nt: TGTGCCAGCAGCCCCCTTGGTCATGAAAAACTGTTTTTT
cdr3_aa: CASSPLGHEKLFF

v_call: TRBV2
j_call: TRBJ2-2
clone_size: -
d_call: -
cdr3_nt: TGTGCCAGCAGTGATCTAGGGGGGGGGACCGGGGAGCTGTTTTTT
cdr3_aa: CASSDLGGGTGELFF

v_call: TRBV19
j_call: TRBJ1-2
clone_size: -
d_call: TRBD1
cdr3_nt: TGTGCCAGTAGTCTATTATATGGACAGGGAGCCTATGGCTACACCTTC
cdr3_aa: CASSLLYGQGAYGYTF

v_call: TRBV18
j_call: TRBJ2-2
clone_size: -
d_call: TRBD2
cdr3_nt: TGTGCCAGCTCACCACCGAGGGCTAGCGGATCGGCCGGGGAGCTGTTTTTT
cdr3_aa: CASSPPRASGSAGELFF

v_call: TRBV11-3
j_call: TRBJ2-2
clone_size: -
d_call: TRBD2
cdr3_nt: TGTGCCAGCAGCACCCATCGAACTAGCGGGGCGAACACCGGGGAGCTGTTTTTT
cdr3_aa: CASSTHRTSGANTGELFF

v_call: TRBV20-1
j_call: TRBJ1-2
clone_size: -
d_call: -
cdr3_nt: TGCAGTGCTAGCGGGGGCTATGGCTACACCTTC
cdr3_aa: CSASGGYGYTF

v_call: TRBV6-2/TRBV6-3
j_call: TRBJ2-2
clone_size: once
d_call: -
cdr3_nt: TGTGCCAGCAGTCCCTTCCTCTATGGGGACTCCGGGGAGCTGTTTTTT
cdr3_aa: CASSPFLYGDSGELFF

v_call: TRBV27
j_call: TRBJ2-7
clone_size: -
d_call: -
cdr3_nt: TGTGCCAGCAGTTGGACCGGACTACCTCGGGGGTACGAGCAGTACTTC
cdr3_aa: CASSWTGLPRGYEQYF

v_call: TRBV14
j_call: TRBJ1-6
clone_size: -
d_call: -
cdr3_nt: TGTGCCAGTATTTGTAATTTGGGCCGGGAGGGGTGGTCACCCCTCCACTTT
cdr3_aa: CASICNLGREGWSPLHF

v_call: TRBV5-4
j_call: TRBJ2-3
clone_size: -
d_call: TRBD2
cdr3_nt: TGTGCCAGCAGCTTGGTTCCTCCGGGACTAGGCAAAGATACGCAGTATTTT
cdr3_aa: CASSLVPPGLGKDTQYF

v_call: TRBV7-2
j_call: TRBJ2-1
clone_size: -
d_call: TRBD1
cdr3_nt: TGTGCCAGCAGCCGGGACAGGGGGTACTCTTCCTACAATGAGCAGTTCTTC
cdr3_aa: CASSRDRGYSSYNEQFF

v_call: TRBV2
j_call: TRBJ2-3
clone_size: -
d_call: -
cdr3_nt: TGTGCCAGCAGTGATGAAGGGGTGGATACGCAGTATTTT
cdr3_aa: CASSDEGVDTQYF

v_call: TRBV3-1/TRBV3-2
j_call: TRBJ2-7
clone_size: -
d_call: -
cdr3_nt: TGTGCCAGCAGCCACTTGGATCGAAACTACGAGCAGTACTTC
cdr3_aa: CASSHLDRNYEQYF

v_call: TRBV2
j_call: TRBJ1-5
clone_size: -
d_call: -
cdr3_nt: TGTGCCAGCAAACGCCCAGGCAATCAGCCCCAGCATTTT
cdr3_aa: CASKRPGNQPQHF

v_call: TRBV19
j_call: TRBJ1-5
clone_size: -
d_call: TRBD1
cdr3_nt: TGTGCCAGTAGTATTAAGACAGGGGGTCATTGGAATCAGCCCCAGCATTTT
cdr3_aa: CASSIKTGGHWNQPQHF

v_call: TRBV19
j_call: TRBJ1-4
clone_size: few
d_call: -
cdr3_nt: TGTGCCAGTACTCCCCGCGCCAGGGGTGAAAAACTGTTTTTT
cdr3_aa: CASTPRARGEKLFF

v_call: TRBV5-5
j_call: TRBJ2-5
clone_size: -
d_call: -
cdr3_nt: TGTGCCAGCAGCTTGGACAGGATCCAAGAGACCCAGTACTTC
cdr3_aa: CASSLDRIQETQYF

v_call: TRBV2
j_call: TRBJ2-7
clone_size: -
d_call: -
cdr3_nt: TGTGCCAGCAGTGTTGATGCGGTAGGGGACGAGCAGTACTTC
cdr3_aa: CASSVDAVGDEQYF

v_call: TRBV27
j_call: TRBJ2-7
clone_size: once
d_call: -
cdr3_nt: TGTGCCAGCACCCCACGAGGGAACTCCTACGAGCAGTACTTC
cdr3_aa: CASTPRGNSYEQYF

v_call: TRBV6-2/TRBV6-3
j_call: TRBJ2-4
clone_size: -
d_call: TRBD2
cdr3_nt: TGTGCCAGCAGTAAGCTAGCGGGAGTTGGCAAAAACATTCAGTACTTC
cdr3_aa: CASSKLAGVGKNIQYF

v_call: TRBV28
j_call: TRBJ2-5
clone_size: -
d_call: -
cdr3_nt: TGTGCCAGCAGTTTGGGGGGGGCAGGGGAGGAGACCCAGTACTTC
cdr3_aa: CASSLGGAGEETQYF

v_call: TRBV30
j_call: TRBJ1-6
clone_size: -
d_call: -
cdr3_nt: TGTGCCTGGGGCCGGGACCGCTTGGGGTTGCCCCTCCACTTT
cdr3_aa: CAWGRDRLGLPLHF

v_call: TRBV27
j_call: TRBJ2-2
clone_size: -
d_call: TRBD2
cdr3_nt: TGTGCCAGCAGTCGGACTAGCGGGGGGGCCCGTGTCACCGGGGAGCTGTTTTTT
cdr3_aa: CASSRTSGGARVTGELFF

v_call: TRBV18
j_call: TRBJ2-3
clone_size: -
d_call: TRBD1
cdr3_nt: TGTGCCAGCTCCGCCCAATCAGACAGGGCAACAGATACGCAGTATTTT
cdr3_aa: CASSAQSDRATDTQYF

v_call: TRBV5-1
j_call: TRBJ2-7
clone_size: -
d_call: -
cdr3_nt: TGCGCCAGCAGTCTTACAGGAGGAGGCTACGAGCAGTACTTC
cdr3_aa: CASSLTGGGYEQYF

v_call: TRBV6-5
j_call: TRBJ2-7
clone_size: few
d_call: -
cdr3_nt: TGTGCCAGCAGTTTCTACAGGGTAGCCTACGAGCAGTACTTC
cdr3_aa: CASSFYRVAYEQYF

v_call: TRBV2
j_call: TRBJ1-1
clone_size: -
d_call: -
cdr3_nt: TGTGCCAGCACCAGGGGAGTACCTGAAGCTTTCTTT
cdr3_aa: CASTRGVPEAFF

v_call: TRBV7-2
j_call: TRBJ2-5
clone_size: -
d_call: -
cdr3_nt: TGTGCCAGCAGCTCCCTCGGAGGGAATTATGAGACCCAGTACTTC
cdr3_aa: CASSSLGGNYETQYF

v_call: TRBV15
j_call: TRBJ1-1
clone_size: once
d_call: -
cdr3_nt: TGTGCCACCAGCAGAGATGGCTCCCCCACTGAAGCTTTCTTT
cdr3_aa: CATSRDGSPTEAFF

v_call: TRBV29-1
j_call: TRBJ2-1
clone_size: few
d_call: -
cdr3_nt: TGCAGCGGAGACTACAATGAGCAGTTCTTC
cdr3_aa: CSGDYNEQFF

v_call: TRBV5-4
j_call: TRBJ2-1
clone_size: -
d_call: -
cdr3_nt: TGTGCCAGCAGCTTTGACGCCGCGGGCGAGCAGTTCTTC
cdr3_aa: CASSFDAAGEQFF

v_call: TRBV24-1
j_call: TRBJ2-3
clone_size: -
d_call: TRBD2
cdr3_nt: TGTGCCACCAGTGATGAACTAGCGGGAGGTTCAAACACGCAGTATTTT
cdr3_aa: CATSDELAGGSNTQYF

v_call: TRBV3-1/TRBV3-2
j_call: TRBJ2-5
clone_size: -
d_call: -
cdr3_nt: TGTGCCAGCAGCTCCCCCGGGGCAGAGACCCAGTACTTC
cdr3_aa: CASSSPGAETQYF

v_call: TRBV7-8
j_call: TRBJ2-7
clone_size: few
d_call: TRBD1
cdr3_nt: TGTGCCAGCAGCCCTCAGACAGGGGCGGGGTACGAGCAGTACTTC
cdr3_aa: CASSPQTGAGYEQYF

v_call: TRBV24-1
j_call: TRBJ1-3
clone_size: few
d_call: -
cdr3_nt: TGTGCCACCAGTGCTCCCGAGGATGGTGGAAACACCATATATTTT
cdr3_aa: CATSAPEDGGNTIYF

v_call: TRBV2
j_call: TRBJ1-2
clone_size: -
d_call: -
cdr3_nt: TGTGCCAGCAGTGTGAGGGCAGGGGACTATGGCTACACCTTC
cdr3_aa: CASSVRAGDYGYTF